Presented here are 25 T cell receptor beta chains from one specimen sequenced in a study of T-cell reconstitution after alpha-beta-depleted transplantation in children. The TCRbeta library incorporated unique molecular identifiers. TCRdb called the PCR reads again in MiXCR, with one record for every CDR3 protein. The data hold about 120,000 distinct CDR3 sequences, with 10% observed a single time. The sample was PBMCs from the stem cell graft donor, taken from the stem cell graft. Receptors were obtained from a human donor who donated a stem cell graft to a child with acute lymphoblastic leukemia.

This clonotype has a count of ten or more. This CDR3 reads CAISPGTPGEAFF. DNA for the CDR3: TGTGCCATCAGTCCCGGGACTCCCGGTGAAGCTTTCTTT. J is TRBJ1-1 and V is TRBV10-3; D might be TRBD1 (5 bases). Trimming removed 5 bases at V and 7 bases at J, with 14 bases between. The CDR3 spans 13 residues. CDR1 is ENHRY and CDR2 is SYGVKD in the germline V gene.

This clonotype was seen at least ten times. V gene TRBV6-2 or TRBV6-3 combines with J gene TRBJ2-1, with D unresolved. The CDR3 runs to 14 residues. V lost 4 bases and J lost 5, with 12 bases in between. The germline CDR1 and CDR2 sequences are MNHEY and SVGEGT. The chain's CDR3 is CASSSEGPHNEQFF. The CDR3 DNA sequence: TGTGCCAGCAGTTCCGAAGGGCCCCACAATGAGCAGTTCTTC.

There are many counts of this clonotype. The J gene is TRBJ2-7, the V gene TRBV27, with 11 bases matching TRBD2. Germline V gives CDR1 MNHEY, CDR2 SMNVEV (reference sequence). V was clipped by 5 bases and J by 0 bases; unmatched bases: 12. The CDR3 consists of 18 residues. CDR3 protein: CASSPLGTSGDLSYEQYF. CDR3 nucleotides: TGTGCCAGCAGTCCTCTTGGGACTAGCGGAGATCTCTCCTACGAGCAGTACTTC.

This clonotype was counted many times. The rearrangement links TRBV12-3 or TRBV12-4 to TRBJ2-7; TRBD1 aligns across 11 bases. V dropped 5 bases and J dropped 2; count of bases not matched to a gene: 14. The CDR3 runs 18 residues. CDR3 in amino acids: CASSRGQGARVGPYEQYF. The CDR3 region has the DNA TGTGCCAGCAGTCGCGGACAGGGGGCGAGGGTCGGGCCCTACGAGCAGTACTTC.

This clonotype was recorded at least ten times. The gene calls are TRBV5-1 and TRBJ2-3; no firm D call. Trimming removed 0 bases at V and 0 bases at J, with 5 bases between. CDR1 is SGHRS and CDR2 is YFSETQ in the germline V gene. The CDR3 sequence is 14 residues long. The CDR3 loop is CASSLEGSTDTQYF. CDR3 DNA sequence: TGCGCCAGCAGCTTGGAGGGCAGCACAGATACGCAGTATTTT.

This chain connects TRBV4-3 to TRBJ2-5; D gene ambiguous. V lost 4 bases, J lost 4 bases, and 19 bases lay in between. This CDR3 is 16 amino acids long. CDR1 is LGHNA, CDR2 YSLEER, per germline. This CDR3 reads CASSPRFRRIGETQYF. The CDR3, as DNA: TGCGCCAGCAGCCCAAGATTTCGCAGGATTGGAGAGACCCAGTACTTC.

The chain combines TRBV18 with TRBJ2-3; D remains unclear. V was trimmed by 0 bases and J by 0 bases, leaving 7 bases between them. The germline V gene has CDR1 KGHSH and CDR2 LQKENI. This CDR3 comprises 15 residues. The CDR3 sequence is CASSPPSPSTDTQYF. DNA for the CDR3: TGTGCCAGCTCACCACCCAGTCCTAGCACAGATACGCAGTATTTT.

Only a few counts were recorded for this clonotype. The rearrangement uses TRBV6-2 or TRBV6-3 and TRBJ2-1; either TRBD1 or TRBD2 may supply D (6 bases each). Germline assignment: CDR1 MNHEY and CDR2 SVGEGT. This CDR3 comprises 12 residues. V lost 3 bases to trimming and J lost 8 bases, with 8 bases between them. The CDR3 region is CASSYRGHEQFF. CDR3 bases: TGTGCCAGCAGTTATCGGGGGCATGAGCAGTTCTTC.

The sample holds many counts of this clonotype. The chain links TRBV9 to TRBJ2-5, with TRBD2 matching over 12 bases. The CDR3 has 15 amino acids. Germline CDR1 reads SGDLS; CDR2 reads YYNGEE. The ends lost 0 bases at V and 5 bases at J; junction bases unmatched: 2. CDR3: CASSVGLAGVETQYF. CDR3 coding DNA: TGTGCCAGCAGCGTAGGACTAGCGGGAGTGGAGACCCAGTACTTC. The whole variable domain, remainder taken from reference TRBV9 and TRBJ2-5, is DSGVTQTPKHLITATGQRVTLRCSPRSGDLSVYWYQQSLDQGLQFLIQYYNGEERAKGNILERFSAQQFPDLHSELNLSSLELGDSALYFCASSVGLAGVETQYFGPGTRLLVL.

In its sample, this clonotype was seen many times. The chain links TRBV4-3 to TRBJ2-1; D is unclear. The V gene's germline CDR1 is LGHNA and CDR2 YSLEER. V was shortened by 0 bases and J by 9 bases, with 9 bases between the two germline ends. This CDR3 is built from 13 residues. CDR3 sequence (DNA): TGCGCCAGCAGCCAAGAGGGCCGGGCTGAGCAGTTCTTC. This translates into CASSQEGRAEQFF.

This clonotype has a count of ten or more. The CDR3 here is CASSLQGAGETQYF. The DNA for the CDR3 is TGCGCCAGCAGCCTACAGGGGGCAGGGGAGACCCAGTACTTC. This chain connects TRBV4-3 to TRBJ2-5; 9 bases line up with TRBD1. Germline V lookup: CDR1 LGHNA, CDR2 YSLEER. The CDR3 runs to 14 residues. V gave up 4 bases and J gave up 5 bases; unmatched junction bases: 5.

There are many counts of this clonotype. The chain is built from TRBV20-1 and TRBJ2-1; TRBD2 agrees at 7 bases. Unmatched junction bases numbered 9, after V lost 0 bases and J lost 4 bases. Germline loops: CDR1 DFQATT, CDR2 SNEGSKA (reference sequence). This CDR3 is 16 amino acids long. The CDR3 DNA sequence: TGCAGTGCTAGAGATTACGGGCTAGCGGTGTACAATGAGCAGTTCTTC. Translated: CSARDYGLAVYNEQFF.

There are many counts of this clonotype. The chain uses TRBV5-1 and TRBJ2-3; 7 bases align to TRBD1. The V gene end was trimmed by 4 bases and the J gene end by 2 bases; junction bases not matched to a gene: 7. This CDR3 contains 15 residues. Germline V gives CDR1 SGHRS, CDR2 YFSETQ. The CDR3 region is CASSPRGLDTDTQYF. CDR3 coding DNA: TGCGCCAGCAGCCCGAGGGGGCTTGACACAGATACGCAGTATTTT.

This clonotype has ten or more counts. This chain links TRBV6-5 with TRBJ1-5; 7 positions match TRBD1. Germline CDR1 reads MNHEY; CDR2 reads SVGAGI. V was pared by 8 bases and J by 0 bases, with 13 bases of the junction left unmatched. CDR3 size: 17 residues. The CDR3 coding sequence is TGTGCCAGCTCCCCCGGACAGGCCCTCGATAGCAATCAGCCCCAGCATTTT. Its protein product is CASSPGQALDSNQPQHF.

This clonotype was seen many times. The J gene is TRBJ1-6, the V gene TRBV5-6, with D possibly TRBD1 on 6 matching bases. V lost 5 bases and J lost 7, with 28 bases in between. The CDR3 has 19 residues. Germline V CDR1 and CDR2: SGHDT, YYEEEE. CDR3 in amino acids: CASSPGRRTTGSRNSPLHF. CDR3 bases: TGTGCCAGCAGTCCGGGACGTAGAACCACAGGGAGTCGGAATTCACCCCTCCACTTT.

This clonotype was counted many times. The V and J genes are TRBV12-3 or TRBV12-4 and TRBJ1-4; the D gene is possibly TRBD1 (6 bases). The length of the CDR3 is 14 residues. V lost 2 bases and J lost 7, with 11 bases in between. The CDR3: CASSLRGHGEKLFF. CDR3 in DNA: TGTGCCAGCAGTTTACGGGGGCATGGTGAAAAACTGTTTTTT.

This clonotype has at least ten counts. The chain joins TRBV27 to TRBJ2-4; TRBD1 matches 8 bases. V was clipped by 5 bases and J by 9 bases; unmatched bases: 6. Per germline, CDR1 MNHEY and CDR2 SMNVEV (reference sequence). This CDR3 region has 13 residues. The CDR3 reads CASSLGQGGIQYF. In DNA form, the CDR3 reads TGTGCCAGCAGTCTCGGACAGGGAGGCATTCAGTACTTC.

There are many counts of this clonotype. The rearrangement links TRBV7-2 to TRBJ2-1; 12 nucleotides agree with TRBD2. CDR1 is SGHTA, CDR2 FQGNSA, per germline. This CDR3 has 17 residues. The J segment lost 0 bases and the V segment lost 6 bases, leaving 6 bases of the junction unmatched. The CDR3 DNA follows: TGTGCCAGCAGTCGGACTAGCGGGGCAAGCTCCTACAATGAGCAGTTCTTC. This gives the protein CASSRTSGASSYNEQFF.

This clonotype was seen ten or more times. The chain has TRBV6-2 or TRBV6-3 and TRBJ2-1; possibly TRBD2 for D (6 bases). The germline gives CDR1 MNHEY, CDR2 SVGEGT. This CDR3 contains 18 residues. V was cut by 5 bases and J by 0 bases, with 20 bases left in between. CDR3 nucleotides: TGTGCCAGCAGTCTCCACCGGAGGGGCCGCATCTCCTACAATGAGCAGTTCTTC. Protein product: CASSLHRRGRISYNEQFF.

This clonotype occurred many times. V usage is TRBV7-2 and J usage is TRBJ2-7, with 9 bases matching TRBD2. V trimming: 5 bases; J trimming: 6 bases; junction bases outside the gene matches: 11. The CDR3 extends over 15 amino acids. Germline CDR1 is SGHTA and CDR2 is FQGNSA. The CDR3: CASSPRREGPGEQYF. In DNA form, the CDR3 reads TGTGCCAGCAGCCCCCGGCGGGAGGGCCCGGGCGAGCAGTACTTC.

This clonotype was found many times. This chain links TRBV9 with TRBJ2-7; D is uncertain. With 2 bases removed from V and 0 bases from J, the gap between germline ends came to 9 bases. CDR3 length: 14 amino acids. The germline V gene encodes CDR1 SGDLS and CDR2 YYNGEE. This CDR3 reads CASSVRSYSYEQYF. DNA for the CDR3: TGTGCCAGCAGCGTCCGTAGCTACTCCTACGAGCAGTACTTC.

This clonotype was detected only a few times. The chain uses TRBV4-3 and TRBJ2-4; TRBD2 agrees at 11 bases. Germline loops: CDR1 LGHNA, CDR2 YSLEER. CDR3 size: 16 residues. J lost 7 bases, V lost 1 base, and 6 bases had no gene match. The chain's CDR3 is CASSQAPLAGVNIQYF. DNA of the CDR3: TGCGCCAGCAGCCAAGCCCCACTAGCGGGGGTGAACATTCAGTACTTC.

This clonotype was counted many times. The chain combines TRBV4-3 with TRBJ1-2; the D gene is possibly TRBD1 (5 bases). Germline-derived CDR1 and CDR2 are LGHNA and YSLEER. The CDR3 has 13 residues. With 5 bases removed from V and 8 bases from J, the gap between germline ends came to 15 bases. CDR3 nucleotide sequence: TGCGCCAGCAGCTCCGAGACAGAGAGGGGCTACACCTTC. Translating gives CASSSETERGYTF.

This clonotype was recorded many times. The chain carries TRBV7-9 and TRBJ2-7; D is unresolved. The CDR3 sequence is 14 residues long. The V end was cut by 1 base, the J end by 3 bases, with 10 bases between. CDR1 and CDR2 from the germline V gene are SEHNR and FQNEAQ (reference sequence). CDR3 DNA sequence: TGTGCCAGCAGCTTAGGGAAAGTTGTCTACGAGCAGTACTTC. Its protein product is CASSLGKVVYEQYF.

This clonotype was recorded at least ten times. V is TRBV3-1 and J is TRBJ1-4, with D hard to call. V was shortened by 4 bases and J by 0 bases, with 9 bases between the two germline ends. This CDR3 is built from 15 residues. Germline CDR1 is LGHDT and CDR2 is YNNKEL (reference sequence). The CDR3 reads CASSPRATTNEKLFF. The CDR3 nucleotides read TGTGCCAGCAGCCCGAGGGCTACAACTAATGAAAAACTGTTTTTT.